This T cell receptor beta chain emerged from a study of post-analysis software for immune sequencing data. Concerning this clonotype: The antigen remains undetermined.

There are 16 residues in the CDR3. Losses at the gene ends were 4 bases for V and 7 bases for J; bases not matched to a gene: 7. Study findings and constraints: Compared with controls, patients had more of about five TRBV segments, including TRBV5-6, TRBV5-1 and TRBV20-1.

The authors incorporated unique molecular identifiers into the TCR beta cDNA libraries. TCRdb itself ran the PCR reads through MiXCR, one entry per CDR3 protein. The sample comprises 750,000 to 950,000 distinct CDR3 sequences, more than 45% of which are singletons, and 4.9% rests with the top ten. The clonotype was recovered from a girl aged 5-17 years with multiple sclerosis. The chain joins TRBV12-3 or TRBV12-4 to TRBJ2-1; the match to TRBD2 covers 13 bases. Specimen: blood. This CDR3 reads CASSSRTSGSGNEQFF. CDR3 sequence (DNA): TGTGCCAGCAGTTCACGGACTAGCGGGAGTGGAAATGAGCAGTTCTTC.